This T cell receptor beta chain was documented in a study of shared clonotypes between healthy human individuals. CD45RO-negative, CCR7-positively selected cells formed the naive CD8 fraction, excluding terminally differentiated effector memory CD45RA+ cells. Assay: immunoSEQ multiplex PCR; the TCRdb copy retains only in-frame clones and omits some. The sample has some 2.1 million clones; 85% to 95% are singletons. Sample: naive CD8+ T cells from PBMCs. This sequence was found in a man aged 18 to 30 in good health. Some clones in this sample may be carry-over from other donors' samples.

CDR3: CASSQGPHSGANVLTF. DNA for the CDR3: TGCGCCAGCAGCCAAGGACCCCACTCTGGGGCCAACGTCCTGACTTTC. The genes are TRBV4-1 and TRBJ2-6; D remains ambiguous. The CDR3 loop spans 16 amino acids. CDR1 is MGHRA and CDR2 is YSYEKL in the germline V gene. Trimming cost V 1 base and J 0 bases, with 7 bases left between them.